This TCR beta chain was profiled in a study of blood T cell repertoires in COVID-19 (dated by TCRdb to the early 2020s). With regard to the full study: Samples covering the acute and convalescent phases of COVID-19 were provided by collaborators in the United States, Italy and Spain. The sample metadata nearly always contained a de-identified subject ID, COVID-19 status, age in years and sex. Where HLA class I and class II types were available, the types were taken from metadata supplied by the sample provider, not from assay-based typing. The material from the prospective study consisted of cDNA or gDNA derived from T cells, B-cell-depleted T cells, or PBMCs. Samples were obtained from the ongoing ImmuneRACE study (first 160 participants) and from roughly 1,300 subjects provided by 6 global collaborators. The repertoires were released in a freely available public database meant as a resource for research on the immune response to SARS-CoV-2. Subjects who had been exposed to COVID-19, were actively infected with it, or had recovered from it provided the deeply sampled blood TCRbeta repertoires that made up the dataset.

Collaborating institutions collected whole blood in K2EDTA tubes following their own protocols. For TCRbeta analysis, collaborator samples were shipped as frozen whole blood, as isolated PBMCs, or as DNA extracted from either sample type. TCRbeta CDR3 regions were amplified from genomic DNA by means of the immunoSEQ Assay, a bias-controlled multiplex PCR. The authors' analysis ran thus. The number of nucleated cells in each sample was estimated from the amplification of reference gene primers within the assay. To quantify the absolute abundance of each unique TCRbeta CDR3 rearrangement, sequence reads were collapsed and filtered. For each sample, productive Simpson clonality was calculated as the square root of Simpson's diversity index over productive rearrangements. In TCRdb, the immuneACCESS table is reduced to in-frame sequences with V and J assigned. These tables do not hold every clone; where another copy was compared, an unresolved V gene accounts for under half, and the others remain unexplained. Clonal size and the V and J genes are those of that table, whereas D and trimming came from the DNA. The sample includes roughly 100,000 clones, with roughly 88% observed a single time. In total, the top ten clones hold around 3.2% of the sample.

The CDR3 has 16 amino acids, counting the end cysteine and phenylalanine. Only CDR3 DNA is held: 48 bases, read in frame from base 1. The germline V gene sets CDR1 to SGHVS and CDR2 to FNYEAQ. V ends up 5 bases short and J 4 bases short, with an unmatched junction base count of 13. Study-wide findings and limitations: The quantity of clinical and demographic metadata differed by source and by participant and was supplied without curation.

This clone showed up just a few times. The antigen this receptor binds is unknown. No quality values exist for individual bases; no much larger clone is one base distant. Recombination connected TRBV7-6 to TRBJ2-7; 8 nucleotides in the junction match TRBD1. Sequenced sample: peripheral blood. The receptor was derived from a human donor in a cohort sampled during active COVID-19. The CDR3 here reads CASSPRWQGAAYEQYF. The DNA reads as follows: TGTGCCAGCAGCCCACGATGGCAGGGGGCAGCGTACGAGCAGTACTTC.